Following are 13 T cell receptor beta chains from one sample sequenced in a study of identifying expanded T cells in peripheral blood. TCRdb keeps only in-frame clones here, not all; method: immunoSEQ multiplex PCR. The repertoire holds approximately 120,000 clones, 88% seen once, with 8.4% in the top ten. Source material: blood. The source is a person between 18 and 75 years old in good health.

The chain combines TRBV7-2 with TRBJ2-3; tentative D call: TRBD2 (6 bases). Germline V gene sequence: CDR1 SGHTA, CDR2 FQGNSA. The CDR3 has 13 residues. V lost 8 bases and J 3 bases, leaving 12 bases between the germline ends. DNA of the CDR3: TGTGCCAGCTCTGCGGGAAGTACAGATACGCAGTATTTT. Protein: CASSAGSTDTQYF.

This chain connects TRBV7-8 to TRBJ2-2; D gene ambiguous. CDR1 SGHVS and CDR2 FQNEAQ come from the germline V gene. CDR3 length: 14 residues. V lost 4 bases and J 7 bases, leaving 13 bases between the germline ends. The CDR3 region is CASSSATHYGELFF. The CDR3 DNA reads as TGTGCCAGCAGCTCCGCCACGCACTACGGGGAGCTGTTTTTT. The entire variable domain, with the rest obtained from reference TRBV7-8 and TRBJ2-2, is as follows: GAGVSQSPRYKVAKRGQDVALRCDPISGHVSLFWYQQALGQGPEFLTYFQNEAQLDKSGLPSDRFFAERPEGSVSTLKIQRTQQEDSAVYLCASSSATHYGELFFGEGSRLTVL.

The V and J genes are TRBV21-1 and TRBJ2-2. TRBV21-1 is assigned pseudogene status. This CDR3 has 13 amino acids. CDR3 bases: TGTGCCAGCGGGACGGGGAACACCGGGGAGCTGTTTTTT. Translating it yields CASGTGNTGELFF.

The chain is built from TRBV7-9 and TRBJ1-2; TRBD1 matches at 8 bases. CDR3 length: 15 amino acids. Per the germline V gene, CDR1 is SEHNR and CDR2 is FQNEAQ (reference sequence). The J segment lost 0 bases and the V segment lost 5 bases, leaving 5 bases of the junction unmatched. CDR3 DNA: TGTGCCAGCAGCCTTGGACAGGGAGCTAACTATGGCTACACCTTC. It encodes CASSLGQGANYGYTF.

Here the CDR3 reads CASSARLGGGEQFF. The CDR3 DNA sequence: TGTGCCAGCAGCGCCAGACTAGGGGGGGGTGAGCAGTTCTTC. The rearrangement links TRBV9 to TRBJ2-1; D might be TRBD2 (7 bases). Per the germline V gene, CDR1 is SGDLS and CDR2 is YYNGEE. Between the trimmed V and J ends, which lost 3 bases and 9 bases, there was a span of 16 bases. This CDR3 is 14 amino acids long.

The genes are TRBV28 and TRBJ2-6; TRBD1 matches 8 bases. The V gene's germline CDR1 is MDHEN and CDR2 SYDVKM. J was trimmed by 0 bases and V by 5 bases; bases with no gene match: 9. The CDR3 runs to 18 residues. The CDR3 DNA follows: TGTGCCAGCAGTCCTCCGACAGGGGCTACCTCTGGGGCCAACGTCCTGACTTTC. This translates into CASSPPTGATSGANVLTF.

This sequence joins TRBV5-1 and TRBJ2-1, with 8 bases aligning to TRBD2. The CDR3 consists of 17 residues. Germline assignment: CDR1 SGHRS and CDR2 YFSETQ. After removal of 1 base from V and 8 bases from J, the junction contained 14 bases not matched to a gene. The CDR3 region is CASSLRASGQMPDEQFF. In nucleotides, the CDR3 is TGCGCCAGCAGCTTGAGGGCTAGCGGGCAAATGCCGGATGAGCAGTTCTTC.

The DNA for the CDR3 is TGTGCCAGCTCACCACCGGTGTTCCCTGAAGCTTTCTTT. Its translation: CASSPPVFPEAFF. J is TRBJ1-1 and V is TRBV18, with D uncertain. This CDR3 contains 13 residues. In germline, CDR1 is KGHSH, CDR2 LQKENI. Trimming pared 0 bases from V and 6 bases from J, leaving 8 bases between.

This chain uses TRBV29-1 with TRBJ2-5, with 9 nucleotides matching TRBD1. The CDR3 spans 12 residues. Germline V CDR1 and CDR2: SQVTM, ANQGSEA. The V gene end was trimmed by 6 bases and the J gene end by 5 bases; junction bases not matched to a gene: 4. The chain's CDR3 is CSVEGTGETQYF. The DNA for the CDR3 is TGCAGCGTCGAGGGGACAGGGGAGACCCAGTACTTC.

Here the CDR3 reads CASSLVEREPLYEQYF. The CDR3 nucleotides are TGTGCCAGCAGCTTGGTGGAGCGGGAGCCTCTTTACGAGCAGTACTTC. The genes are TRBV5-5 and TRBJ2-7; 8 bases line up with TRBD2. V gave up 0 bases and J gave up 4 bases; unmatched junction bases: 9. In germline, CDR1 is SGHKS, CDR2 YYEKEE (reference sequence). This CDR3 has 16 amino acids.

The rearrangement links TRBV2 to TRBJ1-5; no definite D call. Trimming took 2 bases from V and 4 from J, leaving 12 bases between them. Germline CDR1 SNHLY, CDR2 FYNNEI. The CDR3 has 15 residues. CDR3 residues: CASSELGGPNQPQHF. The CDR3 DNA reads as TGTGCCAGCAGTGAACTTGGCGGACCAAATCAGCCCCAGCATTTT.

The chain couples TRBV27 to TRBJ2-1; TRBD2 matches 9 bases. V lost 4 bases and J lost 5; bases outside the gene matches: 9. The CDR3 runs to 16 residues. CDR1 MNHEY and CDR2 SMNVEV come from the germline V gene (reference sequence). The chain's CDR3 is CASSWIAGAANNEQFF. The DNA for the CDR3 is TGTGCCAGCAGTTGGATAGCGGGAGCGGCTAACAATGAGCAGTTCTTC.

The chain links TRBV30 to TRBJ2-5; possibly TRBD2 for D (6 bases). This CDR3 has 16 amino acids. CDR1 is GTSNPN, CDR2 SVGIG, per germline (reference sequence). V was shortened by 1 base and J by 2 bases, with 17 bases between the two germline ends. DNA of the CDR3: TGTGCCTGGAGTGGAGGGACTCCAAGAGCACAAGAGACCCAGTACTTC. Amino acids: CAWSGGTPRAQETQYF.